A selection of T cell receptor beta chains follows, all from one sample in a study of T cell responses to AZD1222 COVID-19 vaccine. Some clones are missing from TCRdb's copy, which holds only in-frame ones; the method was immunoSEQ multiplex PCR. This table has 150,000 to 200,000 clones, 80% to 95% appearing once. The sequenced sample was peripheral blood, obtained on day 0 of AZD1222 vaccination. All receptors come from an adult in good health. Each CDR3 is given with its conserved first and last residue. D genes are given only for firm matches. Size is omitted from some rows. Given values are once, few, many or a class for expanded clones.

NA NA TRBJ1-5 TRBV20-1 TGCAGTGCTAGTACAGGGAGCAATCAGCCCCAGCATTTT CSASTGSNQPQHF
NA NA TRBJ2-1 TRBV6-1 TGTGCCAGCAGTGATCGTAGAGAGGACTACTACAATGAGCAGTTCTTC CASSDRREDYYNEQFF
NA TRBD2 TRBJ2-1 TRBV5-4 TGTGCCAGCAGCTTGGAGAGCGGGAGGTCGAATGAGCAGTTCTTC CASSLESGRSNEQFF
NA NA TRBJ2-3 TRBV10-3 TGTGCCATCAGTGAGTCGATTTCTCACAAGCGAAGCTACACAGATACGCAGTATTTT CAISESISHKRSYTDTQYF
NA NA TRBJ2-7 TRBV6-5 TGTGCCAGCAGTTACGTGGGGGGCGAGCAGTACTTC CASSYVGGEQYF
NA NA TRBJ2-7 TRBV19 TGTGCCAGTAGTATGGGTTGGGTAGGGTCCTACGAGCAGTACTTC CASSMGWVGSYEQYF
NA NA TRBJ2-2 TRBV10-3 TGTGCCATCACACACCTCCCGACCTCTACCGGGGAGCTGTTTTTT CAITHLPTSTGELFF
NA TRBD2 TRBJ2-5 TRBV4-1 TGCGCCAGCAGCCAAGGCGGGGGGCCCTTCCAGACCCAGTACTTC CASSQGGGPFQTQYF
NA NA TRBJ2-5 TRBV12-3/TRBV12-4 TGTGCCAGCAGTCTCAGCGAGACCCAGTACTTC CASSLSETQYF
NA NA TRBJ2-2 TRBV19 TGTGCCAGTAGTGTCCTGACAGGTCAAACCGGGGAGCTGTTTTTT CASSVLTGQTGELFF
once NA TRBJ2-5 TRBV5-1 TGCGCCAGCAGCTTGGTTCCCGGGGACCAAGAGACCCAGTACTTC CASSLVPGDQETQYF
NA TRBD2 TRBJ2-5 TRBV20-1 TGCAGTGCTAGTTTTAGCGGGGGGGCTCAAGAGACCCAGTACTTC CSASFSGGAQETQYF
NA NA TRBJ1-5 TRBV5-1 TGCGCCAGCCGTGAGGGGAGCAATCAGCCCCAGCATTTT CASREGSNQPQHF
NA NA TRBJ1-6 TRBV24-1 TGTGCCGGCTGGAATTCACCCCTCCACTTT CAGWNSPLHF
NA NA TRBJ2-7 TRBV11-2 TGTGCCAGCAGCTTAGGCGGGACGCAGTGGCAGTACTTC CASSLGGTQWQYF
NA TRBD1 TRBJ1-1 TRBV27 TGTGCCAGCAGCAGGGGGCGAAGCACTGAAGCTTTCTTT CASSRGRSTEAFF
once NA TRBJ2-7 TRBV5-1 TGCGCCAGCAGCTTGATGGGGAGTGAGCAGTACTTC CASSLMGSEQYF
NA NA TRBJ2-3 TRBV3-1/TRBV3-2 TGTGCCAGCAGCCAGACGGGGGGCCGGGGAGATACGCAGTATTTT CASSQTGGRGDTQYF
NA TRBD1 TRBJ1-1 TRBV19 TGTGCCAGTAGTATTCAGGGGGCAGGGAACACTGAAGCTTTCTTT CASSIQGAGNTEAFF
NA NA TRBJ2-3 TRBV7-9 TGTGCCAGCAGCTTATTCGGCACAGATACGCAGTATTTT CASSLFGTDTQYF
once TRBD1 TRBJ2-7 TRBV6-5 TGTGCCAGCAGCACCCCAGGGACAGTCTACGAGCAGTACTTC CASSTPGTVYEQYF
once NA TRBJ1-2 TRBV19 TGTGCCAGTAATAAACAGGGCTCTCTCTATGGCTACACCTTC CASNKQGSLYGYTF
once NA TRBJ2-7 TRBV5-5 TGTGCCAGCAGCGGAGGACAGACAACGGGCGAGCAGTACTTC CASSGGQTTGEQYF
NA NA TRBJ2-2 TRBV10-3 TGTGCCATCAGTGAGTCCGGAGGGGCCGGGGAGCTGTTTTTT CAISESGGAGELFF
NA NA TRBJ2-1 TRBV6-5 TGTGCCAGCAGTTACGGGGGGAGCTCCTACAATGAGCAGTTCTTC CASSYGGSSYNEQFF
NA NA TRBJ2-1 TRBV6-6 TGTGCCAGCAGTTACTCGAGGATATACAATGAGCAGTTCTTC CASSYSRIYNEQFF
NA TRBD1 TRBJ1-2 TRBV7-2 TGTGCCAGCAGCTCCAGGGGACAGGGGGCATCAAACTATGGCTACACCTTC CASSSRGQGASNYGYTF
NA NA TRBJ2-6 TRBV18 TGTGCCAGCTCAAGCCTAACAGGGCGGAGAGCCAACGTCCTGACTTTC CASSSLTGRRANVLTF
NA NA TRBJ1-2 TRBV2 TGTGCCAGCAGTTTTTCAAGACAGAATATTAACTATGGCTACACCTTC CASSFSRQNINYGYTF
NA TRBD1 TRBJ1-5 TRBV28 TGTGCCAGCAGTCTCGGGACAGCGAATCAGCCCCAGCATTTT CASSLGTANQPQHF
NA TRBD1 TRBJ2-7 TRBV5-6 TGTGCCAGCAGCTTTGTTGTCAAGGGGGCCTCTTCCTACGAGCAGTACTTC CASSFVVKGASSYEQYF
NA NA TRBJ1-3 TRBV7-9 TGTGCCAGCAGCTTGGGCGGACAGGGAAACACCATATATTTT CASSLGGQGNTIYF
once NA TRBJ1-1 TRBV3-1/TRBV3-2 TGTGCCAGCAGCCAGACAGTGAACACTGAAGCTTTCTTT CASSQTVNTEAFF
NA NA TRBJ1-4 TRBV4-2 TGTGCCAGCAGCCAGGCGTGGAATGAAAAACTGTTTTTT CASSQAWNEKLFF
NA NA TRBJ1-1 TRBV19 TGTGCCAGTAGTAGGGGGTTACAGGCGGGGAACACTGAAGCTTTCTTT CASSRGLQAGNTEAFF
NA NA TRBJ1-4 TRBV7-9 TGTGCCAGCAGCTTATCGGGGAATGAAAAACTGTTTTTT CASSLSGNEKLFF
NA NA TRBJ1-3 TRBV5-4 TGTGCCAGCAGCTTGGATCCCAGCTCTGGAAACACCATATATTTT CASSLDPSSGNTIYF
NA TRBD2 TRBJ2-2 TRBV7-2 TGTGCCAGCAGCTTAGTGGCGGGAGCTAGCACCGGGGAGCTGTTTTTT CASSLVAGASTGELFF
NA TRBD2 TRBJ2-3 TRBV9 TGTGCCAGCAGCCCAAGCGGGGGCGCCACAGATACGCAGTATTTT CASSPSGGATDTQYF
NA NA TRBJ2-2 TRBV11-2 TGTGCCAGCAGCTTGGAGTGGGACACCGGGGAGCTGTTTTTT CASSLEWDTGELFF
NA TRBD1 TRBJ1-1 TRBV6-5 TGTGCCAGCAGAGATCCGGGACAGGGCGGTACTGAAGCTTTCTTT CASRDPGQGGTEAFF
NA TRBD2 TRBJ2-1 TRBV19 TGTGCCAGTAGTATATTCTTCGGACTAGCGGATGCGGGTGAGCAGTTCTTC CASSIFFGLADAGEQFF
NA NA TRBJ1-2 TRBV6-5 TGTGCCAGCAGTTACCGTGTGGGGCCCTATGGCTACACCTTC CASSYRVGPYGYTF
NA NA TRBJ2-1 TRBV10-3 TGTGCCATACAGGGATGGGACAATGAGCAGTTCTTC CAIQGWDNEQFF
few TRBD1 TRBJ1-2 TRBV4-2 TGTGCCAGCAGCCTAAACTCCGGGCAGGGGGGAGGCTACACCTTC CASSLNSGQGGGYTF
NA TRBD1 TRBJ1-5 TRBV6-6 TGTGCCAGCAGTGCGGGACAGGGCAGCAATCAGCCCCAGCATTTT CASSAGQGSNQPQHF
NA NA TRBJ2-7 TRBV18 TGTGCCAGCTCACCAACCCCCTACGAGCAGTACTTC CASSPTPYEQYF
NA NA TRBJ1-1 TRBV30 TGTGCCTGGGATGTCCTGGCCGGGCGGGGAGCTTTCTTT CAWDVLAGRGAFF
NA NA TRBJ1-6 TRBV19 TGTGCCAGTAGCGGGGTTGATTCACCCCTCCACTTT CASSGVDSPLHF
few TRBD2 TRBJ2-7 TRBV5-4 TGTGCCAGCAGCCCGGACTCTACGGGGGGTACCTACGAGCAGTACTTC CASSPDSTGGTYEQYF
NA NA TRBJ1-1 TRBV3-1/TRBV3-2 TGTGCCAGCAGGACGGACACTGAAGCTTTCTTT CASRTDTEAFF
NA NA TRBJ2-7 TRBV10-2 TGCGCCAGCAGCGACCAGGGTTCCTACGAGCAGTACTTC CASSDQGSYEQYF
NA TRBD1 TRBJ1-5 TRBV27 TGTGCCAGCAGTTTCCCGGAGATGCAGGGGGCGGCGGCCTCTTATAGCAATCAGCCCCAGCATTTT CASSFPEMQGAAASYSNQPQHF